The entry below describes one T cell receptor (beta chain). No antigen is known for it. When the RNA was reverse transcribed, random hexamers were used with an input of about 0.45 to 1 ug. With immunoSEQ multiplex PCR, TCR beta CDR3 was amplified across 54 Vbeta and 13 Jbeta. TCRdb reprocessed the immunoSEQ multiplex PCR reads with MiXCR, giving one entry per CDR3 protein. The table includes 150,000 to 200,000 distinct CDR3 sequences, roughly 94% detected once. The entry originates in a study of CD8 T cells in Susac syndrome. Study in general: Each patient with Susac syndrome, at the time of blood draw, was therapy-naive, on corticosteroids, or on intravenous immunoglobulin alone. Study-wide results and limits: The study recognized that the number of individuals in its TCR sequencing and HLA analysis was relatively small.

The clonotype originates from a human donor with Susac syndrome. Sequencing used CD4+ T cells from PBMCs.

The CDR3 protein is CASMVGGFANTGELFF. DNA of the CDR3: TGTGCCAGCATGGTAGGCGGGTTCGCGAACACCGGGGAGCTGTTTTTT. The V gene is TRBV7-2, the J gene TRBJ2-2; possible D gene TRBD2, 5 bases. The CDR3 extends over 16 amino acids. Between the trimmed V and J ends, which lost 7 bases and 0 bases, there was a span of 15 bases. Germline loops: CDR1 SGHTA, CDR2 FQGNSA.